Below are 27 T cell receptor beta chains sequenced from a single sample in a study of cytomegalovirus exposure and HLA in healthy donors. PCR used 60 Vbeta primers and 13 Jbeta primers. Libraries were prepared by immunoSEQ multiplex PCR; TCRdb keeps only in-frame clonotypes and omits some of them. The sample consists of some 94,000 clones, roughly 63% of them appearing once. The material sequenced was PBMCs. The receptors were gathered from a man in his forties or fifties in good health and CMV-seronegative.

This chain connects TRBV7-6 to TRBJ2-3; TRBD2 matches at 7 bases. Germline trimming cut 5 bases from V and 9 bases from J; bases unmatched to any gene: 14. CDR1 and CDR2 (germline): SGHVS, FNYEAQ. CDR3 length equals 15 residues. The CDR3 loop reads CASSPLRDYQLTQYF. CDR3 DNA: TGTGCCAGCAGCCCCCTTCGGGACTACCAATTAACGCAGTATTTT. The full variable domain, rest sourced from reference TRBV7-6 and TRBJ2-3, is GAGVSQSPRYKVTKRGQDVALRCDPISGHVSLYWYRQALGQGPEFLTYFNYEAQQDKSGLPNDRFSAERPEGSISTLTIQRTEQRDSAMYRCASSPLRDYQLTQYFGPGTRLTVL.

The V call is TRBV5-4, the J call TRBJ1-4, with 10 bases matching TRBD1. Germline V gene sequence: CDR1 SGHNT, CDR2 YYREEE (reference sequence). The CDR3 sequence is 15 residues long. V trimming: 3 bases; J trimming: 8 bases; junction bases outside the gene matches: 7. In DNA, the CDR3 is TGTGCCAGCAGCTCCGGGACAGGGGAATGGGAAAAACTGTTTTTT. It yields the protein CASSSGTGEWEKLFF.

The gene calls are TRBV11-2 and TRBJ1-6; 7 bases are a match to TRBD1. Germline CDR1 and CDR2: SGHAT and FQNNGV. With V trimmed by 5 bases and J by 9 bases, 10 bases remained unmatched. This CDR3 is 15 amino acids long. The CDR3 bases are TGTGCCAGCAGCCGTGACAGGGTTCAGGGTTCACCCCTCCACTTT. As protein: CASSRDRVQGSPLHF.

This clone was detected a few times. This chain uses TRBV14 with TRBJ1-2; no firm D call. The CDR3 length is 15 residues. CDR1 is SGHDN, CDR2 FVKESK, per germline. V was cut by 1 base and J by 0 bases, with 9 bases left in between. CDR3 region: CASSQAHIPNYGYTF. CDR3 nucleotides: TGTGCCAGCAGCCAAGCTCACATACCTAACTATGGCTACACCTTC.

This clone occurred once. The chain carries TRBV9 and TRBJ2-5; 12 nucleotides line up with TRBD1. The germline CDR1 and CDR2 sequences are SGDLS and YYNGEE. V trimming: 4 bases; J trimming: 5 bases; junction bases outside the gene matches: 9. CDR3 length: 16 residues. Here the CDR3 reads CASSYSGQGARETQYF. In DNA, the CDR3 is TGTGCCAGCAGCTACTCGGGACAGGGGGCCCGGGAGACCCAGTACTTC.

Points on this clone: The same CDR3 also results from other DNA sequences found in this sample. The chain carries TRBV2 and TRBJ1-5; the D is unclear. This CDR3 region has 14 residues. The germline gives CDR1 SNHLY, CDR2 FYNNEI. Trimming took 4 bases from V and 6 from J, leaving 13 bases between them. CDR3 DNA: TGTGCCAGCAGTGCGCCCCCACGGAGTCAGCCCCAGCATTTT. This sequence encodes CASSAPPRSQPQHF.

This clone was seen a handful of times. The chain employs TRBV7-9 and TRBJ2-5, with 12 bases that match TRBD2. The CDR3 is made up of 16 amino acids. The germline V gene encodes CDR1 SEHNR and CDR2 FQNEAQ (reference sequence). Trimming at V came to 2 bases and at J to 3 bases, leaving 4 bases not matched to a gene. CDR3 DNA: TGTGCCAGCAGCTTACGACTAGCGGGAGTCGAAGAGACCCAGTACTTC. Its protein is CASSLRLAGVEETQYF.

This CDR3 reads CASSPITTGTKNIQYF. CDR3 DNA sequence: TGTGCCAGTAGTCCGATAACGACAGGGACCAAAAACATTCAGTACTTC. The chain employs TRBV19 and TRBJ2-4, with 7 bases aligning to TRBD1. This CDR3 is built from 16 residues. V dropped 5 bases and J dropped 2; count of bases not matched to a gene: 9. Germline V gene data show CDR1 as LNHDA and CDR2 as SQIVND (reference sequence).

The CDR3 DNA follows: TGTGCCAGCAGCTTGCTTGGGTCTTCTAAAGGGGCTGAAGCTTTCTTT. Translation gives CASSLLGSSKGAEAFF. The chain links TRBV5-6 to TRBJ1-1, with a weak D call TRBD1 (5 bases). This CDR3 region has 16 residues. Trimming took off 1 base at V and 6 bases at J, with 19 bases between the two ends. Germline lookup yields CDR1 SGHDT and CDR2 YYEEEE.

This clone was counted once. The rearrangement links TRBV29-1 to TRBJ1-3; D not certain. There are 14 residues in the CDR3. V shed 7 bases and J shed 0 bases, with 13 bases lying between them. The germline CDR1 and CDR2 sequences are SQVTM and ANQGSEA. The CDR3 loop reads CSAQEQPSGNTIYF. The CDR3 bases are TGCAGCGCCCAAGAACAGCCCTCTGGAAACACCATATATTTT. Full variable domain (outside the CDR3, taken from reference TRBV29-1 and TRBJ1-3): SAVISQKPSRDICQRGTSLTIQCQVDSQVTMMFWYRQQPGQSLTLIATANQGSEATYESGFVIDKFPISRPNLTFSTLTVSNMSPEDSSIYLCSAQEQPSGNTIYFGEGSWLTVV.

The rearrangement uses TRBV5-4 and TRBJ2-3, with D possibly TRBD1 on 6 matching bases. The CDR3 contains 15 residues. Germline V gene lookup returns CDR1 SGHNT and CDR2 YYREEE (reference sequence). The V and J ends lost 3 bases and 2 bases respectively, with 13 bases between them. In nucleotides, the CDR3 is TGTGCCAGCAGCTCTTCGTCAGGGGCCACAGATACGCAGTATTTT. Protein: CASSSSSGATDTQYF.

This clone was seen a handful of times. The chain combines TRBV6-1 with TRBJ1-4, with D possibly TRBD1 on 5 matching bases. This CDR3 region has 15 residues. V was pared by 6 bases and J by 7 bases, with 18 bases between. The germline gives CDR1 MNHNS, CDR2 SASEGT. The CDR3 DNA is TGTGCCAGCAGCCTCATAGTGGGGGGTGGTGAAAAACTGTTTTTT. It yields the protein CASSLIVGGGEKLFF.

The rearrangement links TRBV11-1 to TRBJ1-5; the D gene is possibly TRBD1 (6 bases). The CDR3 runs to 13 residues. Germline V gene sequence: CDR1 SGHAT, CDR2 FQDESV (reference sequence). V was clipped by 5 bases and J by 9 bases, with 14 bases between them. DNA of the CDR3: TGTGCCAGCAGCACCGGACAGTCTTCGCCCCAGCATTTT. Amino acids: CASSTGQSSPQHF.

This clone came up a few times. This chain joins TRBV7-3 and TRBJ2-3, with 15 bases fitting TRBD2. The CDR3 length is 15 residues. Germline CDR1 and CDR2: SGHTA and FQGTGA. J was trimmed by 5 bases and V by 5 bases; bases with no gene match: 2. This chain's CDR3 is CASSPGLAGGDTQYF. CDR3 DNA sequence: TGTGCCAGCAGCCCGGGACTAGCGGGAGGAGATACGCAGTATTTT.

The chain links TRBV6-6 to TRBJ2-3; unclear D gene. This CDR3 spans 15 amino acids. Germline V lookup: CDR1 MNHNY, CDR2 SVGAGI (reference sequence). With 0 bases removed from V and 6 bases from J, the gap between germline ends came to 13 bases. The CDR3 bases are TGTGCCAGCAGTTACTCACCGCGGCGCCAGGATACGCAGTATTTT. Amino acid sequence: CASSYSPRRQDTQYF.

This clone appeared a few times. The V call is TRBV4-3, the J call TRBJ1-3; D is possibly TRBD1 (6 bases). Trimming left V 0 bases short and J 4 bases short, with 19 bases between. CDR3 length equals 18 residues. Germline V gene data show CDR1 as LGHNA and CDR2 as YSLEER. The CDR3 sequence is CASSQDYLGGGRGNTIYF. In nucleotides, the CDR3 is TGCGCCAGCAGCCAAGATTACTTGGGGGGGGGCAGGGGAAACACCATATATTTT.

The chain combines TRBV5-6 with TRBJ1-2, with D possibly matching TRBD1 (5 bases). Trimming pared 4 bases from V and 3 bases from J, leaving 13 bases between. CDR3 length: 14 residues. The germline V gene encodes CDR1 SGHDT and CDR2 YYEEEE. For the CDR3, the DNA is TGTGCCAGCAGCGGCACCGGAGGGGACTATGGCTACACCTTC. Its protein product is CASSGTGGDYGYTF.

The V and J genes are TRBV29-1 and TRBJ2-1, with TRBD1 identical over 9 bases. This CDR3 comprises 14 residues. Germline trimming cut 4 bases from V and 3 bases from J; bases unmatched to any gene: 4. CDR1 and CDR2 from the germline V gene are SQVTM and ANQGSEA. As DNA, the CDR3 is TGCAGCGTTGCCGGGACAGGGATCTACAATGAGCAGTTCTTC. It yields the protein CSVAGTGIYNEQFF.

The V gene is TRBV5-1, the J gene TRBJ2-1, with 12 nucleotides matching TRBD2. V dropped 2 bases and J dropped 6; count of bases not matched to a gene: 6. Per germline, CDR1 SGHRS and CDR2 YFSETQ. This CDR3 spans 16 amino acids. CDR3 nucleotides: TGCGCCAGCAGCTTTTCGGCTAGCGGGGGGGGCAATGAGCAGTTCTTC. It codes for CASSFSASGGGNEQFF.

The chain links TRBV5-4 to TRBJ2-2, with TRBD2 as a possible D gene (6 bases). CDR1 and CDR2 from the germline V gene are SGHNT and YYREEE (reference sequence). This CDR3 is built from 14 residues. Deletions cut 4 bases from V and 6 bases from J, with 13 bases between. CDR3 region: CASSPERASGELFF. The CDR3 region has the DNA TGTGCCAGCAGCCCCGAGCGGGCATCCGGGGAGCTGTTTTTT.

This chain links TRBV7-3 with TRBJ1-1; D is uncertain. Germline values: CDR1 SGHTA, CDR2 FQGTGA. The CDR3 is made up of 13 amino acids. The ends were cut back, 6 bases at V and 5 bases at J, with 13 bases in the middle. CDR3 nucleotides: TGTGCCAGCAGAAAAGAGCCTAGGACTGAAGCTTTCTTT. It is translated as CASRKEPRTEAFF.

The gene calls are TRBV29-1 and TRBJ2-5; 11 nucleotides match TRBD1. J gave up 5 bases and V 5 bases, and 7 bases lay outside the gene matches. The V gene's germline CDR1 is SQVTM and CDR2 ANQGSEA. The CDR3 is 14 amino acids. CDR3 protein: CSVRTGGIGETQYF. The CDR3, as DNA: TGCAGCGTTAGGACAGGGGGCATAGGGGAGACCCAGTACTTC.

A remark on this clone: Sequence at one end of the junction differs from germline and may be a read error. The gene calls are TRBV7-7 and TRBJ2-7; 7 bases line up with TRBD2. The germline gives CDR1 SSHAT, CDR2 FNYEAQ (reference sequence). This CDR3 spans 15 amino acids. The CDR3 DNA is TGTGCTAGCAGCTTAGGAGGTGGGGGGGCCTACGAGCAGTACTTC. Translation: CASSLGGGGAYEQYF.

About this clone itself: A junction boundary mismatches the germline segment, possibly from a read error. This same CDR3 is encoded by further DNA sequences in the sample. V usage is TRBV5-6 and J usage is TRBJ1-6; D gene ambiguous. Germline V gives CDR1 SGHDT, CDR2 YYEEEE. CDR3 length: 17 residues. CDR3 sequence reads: CASSLVSAYSTDSPLHF. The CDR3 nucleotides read TGTGCCAGCAGCTTGGTGTCAGCGTACTCCACTGATTCCCCCCTCCACTTT.

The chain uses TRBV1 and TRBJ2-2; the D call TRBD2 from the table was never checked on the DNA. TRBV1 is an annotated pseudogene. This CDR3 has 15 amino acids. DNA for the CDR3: TGCACCAGCAGCCAATCTCGGTGTGACACCGGGGAGCTGTTTTTT. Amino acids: CTSSQSRCDTGELFF.

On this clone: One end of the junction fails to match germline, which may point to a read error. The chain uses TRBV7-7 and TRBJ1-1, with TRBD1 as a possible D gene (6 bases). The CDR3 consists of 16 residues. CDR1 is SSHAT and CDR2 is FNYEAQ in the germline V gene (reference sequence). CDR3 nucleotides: TGTGCTAGCAGCTTTAGGGGGGGACTGATGAACACTGAAGCTTTCTTT. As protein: CASSFRGGLMNTEAFF.

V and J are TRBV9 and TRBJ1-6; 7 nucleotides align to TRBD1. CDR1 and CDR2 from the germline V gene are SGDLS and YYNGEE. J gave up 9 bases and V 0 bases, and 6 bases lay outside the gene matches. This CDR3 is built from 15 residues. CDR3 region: CASSVGGQTFSPLHF. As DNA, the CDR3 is TGTGCCAGCAGCGTAGGGGGACAGACTTTTTCACCCCTCCACTTT.